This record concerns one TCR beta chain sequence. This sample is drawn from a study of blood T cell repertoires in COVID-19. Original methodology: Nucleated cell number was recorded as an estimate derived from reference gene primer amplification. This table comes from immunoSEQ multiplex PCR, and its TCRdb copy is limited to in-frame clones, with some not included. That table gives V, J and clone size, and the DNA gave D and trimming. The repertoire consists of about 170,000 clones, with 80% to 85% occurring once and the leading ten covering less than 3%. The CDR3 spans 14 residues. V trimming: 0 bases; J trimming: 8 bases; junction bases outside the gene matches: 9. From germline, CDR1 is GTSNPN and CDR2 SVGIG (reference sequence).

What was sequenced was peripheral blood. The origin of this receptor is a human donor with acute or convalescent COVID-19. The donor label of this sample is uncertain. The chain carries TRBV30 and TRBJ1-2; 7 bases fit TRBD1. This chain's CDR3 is CAWSVMGQLGGYTF. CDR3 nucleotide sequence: TGTGCCTGGAGTGTTATGGGACAGTTGGGAGGCTACACCTTC.